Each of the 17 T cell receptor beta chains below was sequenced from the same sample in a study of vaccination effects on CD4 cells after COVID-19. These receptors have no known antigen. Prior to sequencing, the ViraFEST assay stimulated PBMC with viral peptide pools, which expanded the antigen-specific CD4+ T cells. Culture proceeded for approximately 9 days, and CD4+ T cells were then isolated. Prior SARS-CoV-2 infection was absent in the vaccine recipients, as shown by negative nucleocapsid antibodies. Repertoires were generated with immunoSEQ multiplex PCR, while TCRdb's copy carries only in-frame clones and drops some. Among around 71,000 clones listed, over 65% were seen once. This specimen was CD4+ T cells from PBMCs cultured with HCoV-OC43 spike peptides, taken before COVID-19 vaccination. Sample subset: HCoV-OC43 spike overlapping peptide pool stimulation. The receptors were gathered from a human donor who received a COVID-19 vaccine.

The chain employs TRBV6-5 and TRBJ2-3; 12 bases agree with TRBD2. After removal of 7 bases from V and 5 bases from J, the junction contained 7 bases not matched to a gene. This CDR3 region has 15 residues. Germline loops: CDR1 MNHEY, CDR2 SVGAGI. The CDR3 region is CASNQLAGGGDTQYF. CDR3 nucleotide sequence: TGTGCCAGCAACCAACTAGCGGGGGGCGGAGATACGCAGTATTTT.

CDR3 sequence: CASSLVGNTEAFF. For the CDR3, the DNA is TGTGCCAGCAGTTTAGTAGGTAACACTGAAGCTTTCTTT. The chain couples TRBV28 to TRBJ1-1, with D unclear. V was shortened by 2 bases and J by 2 bases, with 6 bases between the two germline ends. Germline V gives CDR1 MDHEN, CDR2 SYDVKM. This CDR3 is built from 13 residues.

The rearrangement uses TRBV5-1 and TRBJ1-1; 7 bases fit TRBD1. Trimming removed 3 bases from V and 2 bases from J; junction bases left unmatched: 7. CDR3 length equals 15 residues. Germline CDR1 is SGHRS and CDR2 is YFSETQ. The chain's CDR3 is CASSYQQGINTEAFF. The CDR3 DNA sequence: TGCGCCAGCAGCTACCAACAGGGGATCAACACTGAAGCTTTCTTT.

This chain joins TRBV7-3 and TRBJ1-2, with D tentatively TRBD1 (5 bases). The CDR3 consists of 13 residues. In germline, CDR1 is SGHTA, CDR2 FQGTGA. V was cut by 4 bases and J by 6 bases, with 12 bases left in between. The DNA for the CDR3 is TGTGCCAGCAGCTACGGACAAAACGATGGCTACACCTTC. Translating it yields CASSYGQNDGYTF.

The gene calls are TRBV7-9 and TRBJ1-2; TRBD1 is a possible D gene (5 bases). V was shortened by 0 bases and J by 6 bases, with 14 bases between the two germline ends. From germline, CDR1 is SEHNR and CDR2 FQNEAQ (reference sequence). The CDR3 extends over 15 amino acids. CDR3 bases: TGTGCCAGCAGCTTAGCGCAAAGGGGTCGGGATGGCTACACCTTC. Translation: CASSLAQRGRDGYTF.

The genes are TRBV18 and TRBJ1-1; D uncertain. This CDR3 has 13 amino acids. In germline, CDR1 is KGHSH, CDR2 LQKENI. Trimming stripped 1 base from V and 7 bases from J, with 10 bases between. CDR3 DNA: TGTGCCAGCTCACCACGAACCGATAATGAAGCTTTCTTT. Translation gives CASSPRTDNEAFF.

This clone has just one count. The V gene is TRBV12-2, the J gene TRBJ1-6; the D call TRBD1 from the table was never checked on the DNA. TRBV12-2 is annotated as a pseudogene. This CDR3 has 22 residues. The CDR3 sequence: CASRSGPMTSDPQANYNSPLHF. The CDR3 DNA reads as TGTGCAAGTCGCTCAGGACCGATGACTTCTGATCCACAGGCAAACTATAATTCACCCCTCCACTTT.

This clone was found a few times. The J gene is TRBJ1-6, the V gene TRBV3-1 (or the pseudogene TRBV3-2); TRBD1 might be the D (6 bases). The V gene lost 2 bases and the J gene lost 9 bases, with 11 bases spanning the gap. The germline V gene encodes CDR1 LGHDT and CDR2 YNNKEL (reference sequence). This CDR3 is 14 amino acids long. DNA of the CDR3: TGTGCCAGCAGCCAACTTTACAGGGCTTCACCCCTCCACTTT. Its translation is CASSQLYRASPLHF.

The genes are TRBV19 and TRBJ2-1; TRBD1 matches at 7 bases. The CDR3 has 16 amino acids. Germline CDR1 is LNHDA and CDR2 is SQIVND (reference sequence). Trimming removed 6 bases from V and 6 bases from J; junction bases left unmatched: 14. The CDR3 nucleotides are TGTGCCAGTAGGGCATCAGGGTTTAGGGGGCCCAATGAGCAGTTCTTC. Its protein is CASRASGFRGPNEQFF.

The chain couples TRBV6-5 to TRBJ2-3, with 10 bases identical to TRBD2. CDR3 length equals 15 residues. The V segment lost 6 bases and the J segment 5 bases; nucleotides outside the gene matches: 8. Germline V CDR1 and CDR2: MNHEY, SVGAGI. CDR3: CASSKSGGARDTQYF. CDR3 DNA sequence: TGTGCCAGCAGCAAAAGCGGGGGGGCCCGAGATACGCAGTATTTT.

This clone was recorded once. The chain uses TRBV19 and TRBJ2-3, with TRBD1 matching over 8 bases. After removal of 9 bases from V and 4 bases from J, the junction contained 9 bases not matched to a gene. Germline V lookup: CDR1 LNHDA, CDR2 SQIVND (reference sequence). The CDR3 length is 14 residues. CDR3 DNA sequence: TGTGCCAGCTCCCGGGACAGGTGGGCAGATACGCAGTATTTT. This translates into CASSRDRWADTQYF.

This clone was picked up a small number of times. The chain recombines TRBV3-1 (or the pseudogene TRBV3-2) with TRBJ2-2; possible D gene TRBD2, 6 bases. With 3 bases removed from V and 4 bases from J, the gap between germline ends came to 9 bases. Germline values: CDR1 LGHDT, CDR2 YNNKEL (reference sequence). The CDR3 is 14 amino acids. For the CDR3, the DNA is TGTGCCAGCAGCCAGGGGGGAGGCACCGGGGAGCTGTTTTTT. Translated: CASSQGGGTGELFF.

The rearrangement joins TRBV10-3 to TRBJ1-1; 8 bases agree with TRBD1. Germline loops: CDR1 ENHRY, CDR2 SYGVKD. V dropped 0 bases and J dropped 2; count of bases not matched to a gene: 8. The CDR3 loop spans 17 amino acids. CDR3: CAISESIPGTGNTEAFF. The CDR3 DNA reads TGTGCCATCAGTGAGTCGATCCCCGGGACAGGAAACACTGAAGCTTTCTTT.

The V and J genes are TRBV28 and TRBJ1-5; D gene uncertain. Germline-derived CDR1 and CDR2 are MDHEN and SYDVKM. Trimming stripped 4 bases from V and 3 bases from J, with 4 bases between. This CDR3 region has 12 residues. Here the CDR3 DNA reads TGTGCCAGCAGTTCCAACAATCAGCCCCAGCATTTT. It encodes CASSSNNQPQHF.

The CDR3 region is CASSSSGGAVWNEQFF. As DNA, the CDR3 is TGTGCCAGCAGCTCTAGCGGGGGGGCCGTATGGAATGAGCAGTTCTTC. V and J are TRBV5-4 and TRBJ2-1; 12 nucleotides line up with TRBD2. This CDR3 region has 16 residues. V lost 3 bases, J lost 7 bases, and 8 bases stayed unmatched. In germline, CDR1 is SGHNT, CDR2 YYREEE (reference sequence).

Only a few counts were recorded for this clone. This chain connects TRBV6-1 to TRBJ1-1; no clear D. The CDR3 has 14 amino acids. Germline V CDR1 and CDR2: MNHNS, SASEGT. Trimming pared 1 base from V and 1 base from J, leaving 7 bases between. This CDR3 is CASSEGPTNTEAFF. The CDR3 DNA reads TGTGCCAGCAGTGAAGGGCCGACGAACACTGAAGCTTTCTTT.

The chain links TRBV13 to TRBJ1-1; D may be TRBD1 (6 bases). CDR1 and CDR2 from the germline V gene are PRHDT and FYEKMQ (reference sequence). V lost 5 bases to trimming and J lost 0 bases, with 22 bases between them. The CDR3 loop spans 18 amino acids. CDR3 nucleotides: TGTGCCAGCAGCCGCCGCGAGGGACACTCCTTTATGAACACTGAAGCTTTCTTT. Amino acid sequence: CASSRREGHSFMNTEAFF.